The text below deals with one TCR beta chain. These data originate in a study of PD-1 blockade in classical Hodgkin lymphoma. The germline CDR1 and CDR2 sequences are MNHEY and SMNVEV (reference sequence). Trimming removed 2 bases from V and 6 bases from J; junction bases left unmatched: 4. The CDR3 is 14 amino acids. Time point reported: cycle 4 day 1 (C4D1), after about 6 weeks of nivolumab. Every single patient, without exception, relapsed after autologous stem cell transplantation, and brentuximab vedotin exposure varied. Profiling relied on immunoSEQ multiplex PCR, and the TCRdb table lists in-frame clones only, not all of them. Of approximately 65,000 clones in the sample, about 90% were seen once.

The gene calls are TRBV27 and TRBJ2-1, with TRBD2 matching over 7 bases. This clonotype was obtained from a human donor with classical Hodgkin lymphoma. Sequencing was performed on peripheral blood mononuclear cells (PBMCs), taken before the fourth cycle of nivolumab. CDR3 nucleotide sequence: TGTGCCAGCAGTTTACTAGGACTAGGCAATGAGCAGTTCTTC. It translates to CASSLLGLGNEQFF.